These 24 T cell receptor beta chains were all obtained from the same sample, sequenced in a study of sequential checkpoint blockade in melanoma. TCRdb keeps only in-frame clones here, not all; method: immunoSEQ multiplex PCR. The table records approximately 12,000 clones, about 71% of them present only once. Treatment indicated: randomized to nivolumab then ipilimumab (arm A) or the reverse (arm B). The sample here was CD8+ T cells sorted from blood (inferred from file names), taken from a patient given nivolumab and ipilimumab in sequence. Receptors were obtained from a human donor with melanoma.

The chain uses TRBV5-5 and TRBJ2-7; 8 nucleotides agree with TRBD1. Germline values: CDR1 SGHKS, CDR2 YYEKEE (reference sequence). The CDR3 extends over 14 amino acids. The V segment lost 0 bases and the J segment 7 bases; nucleotides outside the gene matches: 6. CDR3 amino acids: CASSLATGASEQYF. The CDR3 region has the DNA TGTGCCAGCAGCTTGGCGACAGGGGCAAGTGAGCAGTACTTC.

The V and J genes are TRBV6-6 and TRBJ1-4; tentatively, D is TRBD1 (5 bases). Germline V gene data show CDR1 as MNHNY and CDR2 as SVGAGI (reference sequence). This CDR3 contains 16 residues. Trimming took off 2 bases at V and 0 bases at J, with 10 bases between the two ends. In DNA, the CDR3 is TGTGCCAGCAGTTACGTGGGGGGGGCAACTAATGAAAAACTGTTTTTT. It yields the protein CASSYVGGATNEKLFF.

This clone was counted once. The chain combines TRBV4-3 with TRBJ1-4; D remains ambiguous. Trimming removed 7 bases from V and 7 bases from J, with 16 bases in between. CDR1 is LGHNA, CDR2 YSLEER, per germline. This CDR3 contains 14 residues. The CDR3 loop is CASIWDPGGEKLFF. The CDR3 coding sequence is TGCGCCAGCATTTGGGATCCGGGAGGTGAAAAACTGTTTTTT.

The chain has TRBV19 and TRBJ1-2; 11 bases agree with TRBD1. The CDR3 has 16 residues. The germline gives CDR1 LNHDA, CDR2 SQIVND (reference sequence). V was pared by 5 bases and J by 3 bases, with 8 bases of the junction left unmatched. CDR3 amino acids: CASSPLGQGADYGYTF. The CDR3, as DNA: TGTGCCAGTAGTCCCCTCGGACAGGGGGCAGACTATGGCTACACCTTC.

The V and J genes are TRBV5-1 and TRBJ1-4; a possible D gene is TRBD1 (6 bases). Germline values: CDR1 SGHRS, CDR2 YFSETQ. The CDR3 contains 15 residues. Trimming shortened V by 1 base and J by 5 bases, and 12 bases separated the two germline ends. CDR3 sequence reads: CASSLHRARNEKLFF. The CDR3 nucleotides read TGCGCCAGCAGCTTGCACAGGGCAAGGAATGAAAAACTGTTTTTT.

The chain uses TRBV27 and TRBJ2-5; 13 bases agree with TRBD2. The last part of the DNA fits TRBJ2-7 better; the J call may be wrong. The V gene's germline CDR1 is MNHEY and CDR2 SMNVEV (reference sequence). The CDR3 contains 16 residues. CDR3 coding DNA: TGTGCCAGCAGTTTATTAGGGACTAGCGGGACAAACGAGCAGTACTTC. Protein sequence: CASSLLGTSGTNEQYF.

The chain combines TRBV19 with TRBJ2-1; tentatively, D is TRBD1 (5 bases). Trimming pared 6 bases from V and 7 bases from J, leaving 19 bases between. The CDR3 extends over 15 amino acids. Germline CDR1 reads LNHDA; CDR2 reads SQIVND (reference sequence). The CDR3 reads CASSNTLGYRNEQFF. CDR3 DNA sequence: TGTGCCAGTAGCAATACCCTAGGCTACAGGAATGAGCAGTTCTTC.

The genes are TRBV6-5 and TRBJ1-5; D is possibly TRBD1 (6 bases). In germline, CDR1 is MNHEY, CDR2 SVGAGI. The CDR3 sequence is 13 residues long. V was cut by 6 bases and J by 6 bases, with 12 bases left in between. The CDR3 DNA is TGTGCCAGCAGACAGGGTCAAAGTCAGCCCCAGCATTTT. Translation: CASRQGQSQPQHF.

This clone is a singleton in its sample. V is TRBV7-2 and J is TRBJ2-2, with TRBD2 matching over 8 bases. The CDR3 is 20 residues long. CDR1 is SGHTA and CDR2 is FQGNSA in the germline V gene. The V and J ends lost 0 bases and 4 bases, in that order; junction bases with no gene match: 16. DNA of the CDR3: TGTGCCAGCAGCTTAGCCAGGGGCGGGGGGCCTCATCGGCGCACCGGGGAGCTGTTTTTT. This encodes CASSLARGGGPHRRTGELFF.

This chain uses TRBV7-9 with TRBJ1-2; no firm D call. Trimming removed 5 bases from V and 4 bases from J, with 17 bases in between. The CDR3 covers 15 residues. The germline gives CDR1 SEHNR, CDR2 FQNEAQ (reference sequence). The CDR3 loop is CASSTGLSPTYGYTF. The CDR3 nucleotides are TGTGCCAGCAGCACCGGTCTGAGTCCCACCTATGGCTACACCTTC.

The V call is TRBV7-2, the J call TRBJ2-7, with TRBD1 matching 10 bases. In germline, CDR1 is SGHTA, CDR2 FQGNSA. The CDR3 is 17 residues long. Losses at the gene ends were 1 base for V and 4 bases for J; bases not matched to a gene: 10. The CDR3 region is CASSLGWNPGQGYEQYF. CDR3 DNA: TGTGCCAGCAGCTTAGGATGGAATCCGGGACAGGGGTACGAGCAGTACTTC.

This clone was detected a few times. The chain combines TRBV5-6 with TRBJ2-7, with a tentative D call TRBD2 (6 bases). Trimming left V 4 bases short and J 3 bases short, with 14 bases between. The CDR3 spans 14 residues. Germline V gene sequence: CDR1 SGHDT, CDR2 YYEEEE. In DNA form, the CDR3 reads TGTGCCAGCAGCCTGGGCGGGGATTTCTACGAGCAGTACTTC. Encoded protein: CASSLGGDFYEQYF.

The chain employs TRBV6-4 and TRBJ1-2, with TRBD1 as a possible D gene (5 bases). The length of the CDR3 is 14 residues. Germline V lookup: CDR1 MRHNA, CDR2 SNTAGT. V was shortened by 7 bases and J by 7 bases, with 19 bases between the two germline ends. The CDR3 coding sequence is TGTGCCAGCAAGACGGGAGGGGAGGAGTCTGGCTACACCTTC. Its protein is CASKTGGEESGYTF.

The CDR3 protein is CATSRDGTGSRNEQFF. CDR3 bases: TGTGCCACCAGCAGAGACGGAACAGGGTCGAGAAATGAGCAGTTCTTC. The rearrangement joins TRBV15 to TRBJ2-1; tentative D call: TRBD1 (6 bases). Germline CDR1 is LNHNV and CDR2 is YYDKDF (reference sequence). Trimming pared 0 bases from V and 7 bases from J, leaving 16 bases between. The CDR3 runs to 16 residues.

J is TRBJ2-2 and V is TRBV4-2, with 8 nucleotides matching TRBD2. J was trimmed by 1 base and V by 5 bases; bases with no gene match: 9. Germline CDR1 reads LGHNA; CDR2 reads YNFKEQ. The CDR3 has 17 residues. CDR3 protein: CASSGEVSGENTGELFF. DNA for the CDR3: TGTGCCAGCAGCGGCGAAGTTAGCGGGGAGAACACCGGGGAGCTGTTTTTT.

The chain combines TRBV5-5 with TRBJ2-7; 8 positions agree with TRBD2. With V trimmed by 0 bases and J by 5 bases, 10 bases remained unmatched. This CDR3 contains 16 residues. Germline values: CDR1 SGHKS, CDR2 YYEKEE (reference sequence). The CDR3 DNA reads as TGTGCCAGCAGCTTGGAAGGAGCCCGGGGGGGCGACGAGCAGTACTTC. This sequence encodes CASSLEGARGGDEQYF.

This clone qualifies as medium-sized. The chain is built from TRBV7-9 and TRBJ2-7; D is perhaps TRBD2 (5 bases). The length of the CDR3 is 15 residues. Trimming left V 5 bases short and J 5 bases short, with 19 bases between. CDR1 is SEHNR and CDR2 is FQNEAQ in the germline V gene (reference sequence). CDR3 in amino acids: CASSQADQEEDEQYF. In DNA form, the CDR3 reads TGTGCCAGCAGCCAAGCGGACCAGGAGGAGGACGAGCAGTACTTC.

V and J are TRBV9 and TRBJ2-7; TRBD1 might be the D (5 bases). Per germline, CDR1 SGDLS and CDR2 YYNGEE. The V end lost 2 bases, the J end lost 4 bases, and 10 bases lay between the germline ends. This CDR3 contains 13 residues. CDR3 sequence: CASSVQDSYEQYF. In DNA form, the CDR3 reads TGTGCCAGCAGCGTTCAAGACAGTTACGAGCAGTACTTC.

In this sample, this clone turned up a few times. The rearrangement uses TRBV9 and TRBJ1-6; D not resolved. V dropped 5 bases and J dropped 6 bases, with 9 bases sitting between them. The CDR3 has 13 amino acids. The germline CDR1 and CDR2 sequences are SGDLS and YYNGEE. CDR3 sequence reads: CASSPEVNSPLHF. The CDR3 DNA is TGTGCCAGCAGTCCGGAGGTTAATTCACCCCTCCACTTT. The full variable domain, in which reference TRBV9 and TRBJ1-6 provide the parts outside the CDR3, is DSGVTQTPKHLITATGQRVTLRCSPRSGDLSVYWYQQSLDQGLQFLIQYYNGEERAKGNILERFSAQQFPDLHSELNLSSLELGDSALYFCASSPEVNSPLHFGNGTRLTVT.

This clone has just one count. This sequence joins TRBV6-5 and TRBJ2-5; possibly TRBD2 for D (6 bases). V dropped 6 bases and J dropped 5 bases, with 19 bases sitting between them. Germline V gives CDR1 MNHEY, CDR2 SVGAGI. The CDR3 runs to 15 residues. The CDR3 nucleotides are TGTGCCAGCAGCCCCCAAGGCGGGGCGGGTGAGACCCAGTACTTC. The encoded protein is CASSPQGGAGETQYF.

The chain links TRBV5-6 to TRBJ1-1; the match to TRBD1 covers 8 bases. The CDR3 covers 15 residues. CDR1 is SGHDT, CDR2 YYEEEE, per germline. The ends lost 2 bases at V and 10 bases at J; junction bases unmatched: 13. CDR3 sequence: CASSFGTQGAKGAFF. The CDR3 DNA sequence: TGTGCCAGCAGCTTCGGGACGCAGGGGGCTAAAGGAGCTTTCTTT.

The chain recombines TRBV6-5 with TRBJ2-2, with D unclear. The length of the CDR3 is 14 residues. CDR1 and CDR2 (germline): MNHEY, SVGAGI. V lost 2 bases to trimming and J lost 7 bases, with 11 bases between them. In DNA form, the CDR3 reads TGTGCCAGCAGTTACAACAGCCCAGGCGGGGAGCTGTTTTTT. Translated: CASSYNSPGGELFF.

V is TRBV6-5 and J is TRBJ1-6; D gene unclear. Germline V CDR1 and CDR2: MNHEY, SVGAGI. There are 13 residues in the CDR3. Trimming pared 2 bases from V and 9 bases from J, leaving 8 bases between. CDR3 protein: CASSYNRVSPLHF. The CDR3 nucleotides are TGTGCCAGCAGTTACAACCGAGTTTCACCCCTCCACTTT.

This clone was detected a few times. This chain joins TRBV9 and TRBJ2-7; TRBD2 aligns across 7 bases. The V gene's germline CDR1 is SGDLS and CDR2 YYNGEE. The CDR3 length is 15 residues. The V and J ends lost 0 bases and 5 bases, in that order; junction bases with no gene match: 8. The CDR3 coding sequence is TGTGCCAGCAGCGTAGGAAGCGGGGAGGTCGACGAGCAGTACTTC. Amino acid sequence: CASSVGSGEVDEQYF.